This TCR beta chain originates from a study of CD8+ T cells in alopecia areata. In the study overall: People stayed on tofacitinib for 6 to 18 months, then stopped the drug for 6 months. General study results and limits: Under tofacitinib, fewer expanded CD8+ clones appeared among the top 100 scalp clones. Because of a solitary nonresponder, the connection of baseline CD8+ expansion to response stays uncertain.

V lost 1 base and J 3 bases, leaving 12 bases between the germline ends. CDR3 size: 15 residues. The V gene's germline CDR1 is KGHSH and CDR2 LQKENI. Treatment indicated: oral pan-JAK inhibitor, 5-10 mg twice daily. Extraction of RNA preceded its reverse transcription into cDNA, which served as the sequencing template. Clones were read by immunoSEQ multiplex PCR, and TCRdb kept only the in-frame ones, dropping some. Here the sample spans more than 150,000 clones, around 49% being singletons. A word on this clone: The antigen is undetermined.

The sample in question was CD8+ T cells sorted from blood, obtained around week 52, from a patient treated with tofacitinib. The rearrangement uses TRBV18 and TRBJ2-5; D is perhaps TRBD1 (5 bases). The receptor was isolated from a human donor with alopecia areata. The CDR3 DNA sequence: TGTGCCAGCTCACCACTAGGGTTCAGGGAAGAGACCCAGTACTTC. Protein product: CASSPLGFREETQYF.